These 18 T cell receptor beta chains were sequenced from one sample in a study of immune evolution from preneoplasia to lung adenocarcinoma. Sequencing used immunoSEQ multiplex PCR; TCRdb keeps in-frame clones, though not all of them. The repertoire holds about 4,400 clones, with approximately 90% as singletons. Sequences were obtained from FFPE minimally invasive lung adenocarcinoma tissue. Source of these receptors: a donor aged 70 or older with lung adenocarcinoma.

The J gene is TRBJ2-1, the V gene TRBV9; no reliable D call. Per the germline V gene, CDR1 is SGDLS and CDR2 is YYNGEE. V dropped 4 bases and J dropped 4 bases, with 18 bases sitting between them. The CDR3 loop spans 16 amino acids. CDR3 loop: CASSPSLFPIYNEQFF. CDR3 bases: TGTGCCAGCAGCCCCTCCCTCTTCCCAATTTACAATGAGCAGTTCTTC.

This rearrangement joins TRBV11-2 to TRBJ2-2, with D perhaps matching TRBD2 (6 bases). CDR1 is SGHAT and CDR2 is FQNNGV in the germline V gene. The CDR3 extends over 15 amino acids. V gave up 1 base and J gave up 6 bases, with 12 bases separating them. The CDR3 region is CASSLAGVASGELFF. CDR3 bases: TGTGCCAGCAGCTTAGCGGGGGTTGCATCCGGGGAGCTGTTTTTT.

The chain uses TRBV5-1 and TRBJ2-7; D remains ambiguous. Trimming removed 2 bases from V and 5 bases from J, with 17 bases in between. The germline gives CDR1 SGHRS, CDR2 YFSETQ. This CDR3 has 15 amino acids. CDR3 amino acids: CASSFRAPNNHEQYF. Here the CDR3 DNA reads TGCGCCAGCAGCTTTAGAGCCCCAAATAACCACGAGCAGTACTTC.

This chain joins TRBV6-5 and TRBJ2-7, with D perhaps being TRBD1 or TRBD2 (6 bases each). Between the trimmed V and J ends, which lost 5 bases and 5 bases, there was a span of 16 bases. The germline gives CDR1 MNHEY, CDR2 SVGAGI. This CDR3 region has 14 residues. The CDR3 spells CASSRGGGRDEQYF. The CDR3 DNA sequence: TGTGCCAGCAGTCGGGGTGGGGGGCGAGACGAGCAGTACTTC.

The chain uses TRBV27 and TRBJ2-2; D call uncertain. Trimming left V 3 bases short and J 5 bases short, with 1 base between. Germline-derived CDR1 and CDR2 are MNHEY and SMNVEV (reference sequence). The CDR3 spans 11 residues. The CDR3 reads CASSFTGELFF. CDR3 DNA sequence: TGTGCCAGCAGTTTTACCGGGGAGCTGTTTTTT.

This chain joins TRBV9 and TRBJ1-2; 7 bases map to TRBD1. With 0 bases clipped from V and 4 bases from J, the junction kept 9 bases outside the gene matches. This CDR3 comprises 16 residues. Germline values: CDR1 SGDLS, CDR2 YYNGEE. This chain's CDR3 is CASSVDLRGQRYGYTF. CDR3 nucleotide sequence: TGTGCCAGCAGCGTAGATCTGAGGGGGCAGCGCTATGGCTACACCTTC.

The CDR3 is CASSLGTGGLIEETQYF. The CDR3 DNA reads as TGTGCCAGCAGCCTTGGGACAGGGGGCTTAATAGAGGAGACCCAGTACTTC. The rearrangement uses TRBV7-9 and TRBJ2-5; 12 nucleotides match TRBD1. V shed 5 bases and J 5 bases; nucleotides not matched to a gene: 12. CDR1 is SEHNR, CDR2 FQNEAQ, per germline (reference sequence). CDR3 size: 17 residues.

The chain recombines TRBV5-1 with TRBJ2-7; 10 bases are shared with TRBD2. Trimming removed 0 bases from V and 3 bases from J; junction bases left unmatched: 3. The germline gives CDR1 SGHRS, CDR2 YFSETQ. The CDR3 has 15 amino acids. The chain's CDR3 is CASSLVSGRLYEQYF. The CDR3 DNA follows: TGCGCCAGCAGCTTGGTTAGCGGGAGGCTCTACGAGCAGTACTTC.

The chain uses TRBV2 and TRBJ2-5, with 7 nucleotides matching TRBD1. V was pared by 6 bases and J by 2 bases, with 12 bases of the junction left unmatched. The CDR3 totals 16 residues. Germline V gives CDR1 SNHLY, CDR2 FYNNEI. The CDR3 sequence: CASRDGRDSTQETQYF. The CDR3 DNA is TGTGCCAGCAGGGACGGTAGGGACAGCACACAAGAGACCCAGTACTTC.

The chain joins TRBV19 to TRBJ2-2, with D maybe TRBD2 (5 bases). The CDR3 extends over 17 amino acids. V lost 9 bases to trimming and J lost 2 bases, with 22 bases between them. The germline CDR1 and CDR2 sequences are LNHDA and SQIVND (reference sequence). CDR3 sequence (DNA): TGTGCCAGCCACCCTGAGGGTCTGAATCAAAACACCGGGGAGCTGTTTTTT. It translates to CASHPEGLNQNTGELFF.

The rearrangement joins TRBV13 to TRBJ1-2; D is unclear. V gave up 2 bases and J gave up 0 bases, with 4 bases separating them. Germline-derived CDR1 and CDR2 are PRHDT and FYEKMQ (reference sequence). The CDR3 runs to 13 residues. CDR3 bases: TGTGCCAGCAGCTTACCCTCTAACTATGGCTACACCTTC. Amino acid sequence: CASSLPSNYGYTF.

This clone was recorded only once. This chain connects TRBV7-9 to TRBJ2-3; TRBD2 might be the D (6 bases). The V end lost 5 bases, the J end lost 2 bases, and 17 bases lay between the germline ends. CDR3 length equals 16 residues. CDR1 SEHNR and CDR2 FQNEAQ come from the germline V gene (reference sequence). The CDR3 DNA is TGTGCCAGCAGCCAGGAGCGGGCACCTCCCACAGATACGCAGTATTTT. It codes for CASSQERAPPTDTQYF.

This chain uses TRBV18 with TRBJ1-1; no definite D call. This CDR3 spans 13 amino acids. CDR1 is KGHSH, CDR2 LQKENI, per germline. V lost 2 bases to trimming and J lost 1 base, with 5 bases between them. CDR3 sequence reads: CASSPGENTEAFF. Written as DNA, the CDR3 is TGTGCCAGCTCACCAGGGGAGAACACTGAAGCTTTCTTT.

The gene calls are TRBV5-1 and TRBJ2-7, with a tentative D call TRBD1 (6 bases). The ends were cut back, 1 base at V and 2 bases at J, with 10 bases in the middle. CDR1 is SGHRS and CDR2 is YFSETQ in the germline V gene. This CDR3 comprises 14 residues. The DNA for the CDR3 is TGCGCCAGCAGCTTGACAGGGCTAACCTACGAGCAGTACTTC. Translation: CASSLTGLTYEQYF.

The chain couples TRBV9 to TRBJ2-5; 9 bases line up with TRBD1. TRBJ2-7 matches the DNA end more closely, so the J call is doubtful. This CDR3 spans 15 amino acids. Looked up from germline, CDR1 is SGDLS and CDR2 is YYNGEE. CDR3 residues: CASSVTGGIDYEQYF. CDR3 nucleotide sequence: TGTGCCAGCAGCGTCACAGGGGGCATCGACTACGAGCAGTACTTC.

This chain links TRBV29-1 with TRBJ2-2, with a tentative D call TRBD2 (5 bases). This CDR3 is built from 14 residues. Trimming removed 2 bases from V and 1 base from J, with 8 bases in between. The germline V gene encodes CDR1 SQVTM and CDR2 ANQGSEA. CDR3 coding DNA: TGCAGCGTTGAATTGGCGGGGAACACCGGGGAGCTGTTTTTT. This sequence encodes CSVELAGNTGELFF.

The chain is built from TRBV7-8 and TRBJ1-2; D not resolved. The V gene lost 3 bases and the J gene lost 4 bases, with 9 bases spanning the gap. Germline-derived CDR1 and CDR2 are SGHVS and FQNEAQ. The CDR3 extends over 13 amino acids. The CDR3 DNA follows: TGTGCCAGCAGCTTGGCAGCCATCTATGGCTACACCTTC. This codes for CASSLAAIYGYTF.

The chain joins TRBV7-9 to TRBJ2-3; 13 positions agree with TRBD2. The CDR3 covers 16 residues. V shed 5 bases and J 5 bases; nucleotides not matched to a gene: 7. Germline CDR1 SEHNR, CDR2 FQNEAQ (reference sequence). The CDR3 bases are TGTGCCAGCAGCGGCACCGGACTAGCGGGAGTAGATACGCAGTATTTT. Its translation is CASSGTGLAGVDTQYF.